This T cell receptor (beta chain) was captured in a study of identical twins. Study-level points and caveats: Among out-of-frame alpha sequences shared by twins, low generation probability occurred in excess. Reduced insertions were recorded for abundant cord blood beta clonotypes, with no such pattern in memory repertoires. Within beta out-of-frame sequences, the excess sharing observed between twins was weaker. Donors were not followed over many years; analysis was cross-sectional.

CDR1 and CDR2 (germline): MDHEN, SYDVKM. The CDR3 is 15 residues long. Trimming shortened V by 4 bases and J by 4 bases, and 14 bases separated the two germline ends. TCRdb re-called the 5' RACE reads with MiXCR, one entry per CDR3 protein. Here the sample spans under 1 million distinct CDR3 sequences, 9% to 15% being singletons. Note on this clonotype: What it binds is unknown.

The sample was also reused in another study, on yellow fever vaccine responses in identical twins.

Sequenced material: PBMCs. The TCR sequence derives from a woman younger than 35 in good health. The rearrangement links TRBV28 to TRBJ2-1; weak D call: TRBD1 (6 bases). The CDR3 DNA reads as TGTGCCAGCAGTTCAACAGGGTTACTTTACAATGAGCAGTTCTTC. Protein sequence: CASSSTGLLYNEQFF. Using reference TRBV28 and TRBJ2-1 for the parts outside the CDR3, the full variable domain is DVKVTQSSRYLVKRTGEKVFLECVQDMDHENMFWYRQDPGLGLRLIYFSYDVKMKEKGDIPEGYSVSREKKERFSLILESASTNQTSMYLCASSSTGLLYNEQFFGPGTRLTVL.